These 2 T cell receptor beta chains share one sample of origin, sequenced in a study of technical replicates of blood from a few donors. Profiled with immunoSEQ multiplex PCR; TCRdb holds only in-frame clones, not every one. The data show 85,000 to 100,000 clones, around 96% seen once. The sequenced material came from T cells isolated from PBMCs. The source is a human donor in good health.

This chain uses TRBV5-1 with TRBJ2-3, with 7 nucleotides matching TRBD1. V gave up 4 bases and J gave up 1 base; unmatched junction bases: 0. The CDR3 runs to 13 residues. Looked up from germline, CDR1 is SGHRS and CDR2 is YFSETQ. CDR3 sequence: CASSGQGTDTQYF. CDR3 nucleotides: TGCGCCAGCAGCGGACAGGGCACAGATACGCAGTATTTT. Filled out from reference TRBV5-1 and TRBJ2-3, the complete variable domain reads KAGVTQTPRYLIKTRGQQVTLSCSPISGHRSVSWYQQTPGQGLQFLFEYFSETQRNKGNFPGRFSGRQFSNSRSEMNVSTLELGDSALYLCASSGQGTDTQYFGPGTRLTVL.

The chain employs TRBV27 and TRBJ2-7; maybe TRBD1 (5 bases). The CDR3 is 14 residues long. The V and J ends lost 1 base and 1 base respectively, with 8 bases between them. From germline, CDR1 is MNHEY and CDR2 SMNVEV (reference sequence). CDR3 sequence: CASSLLAGSYEQYF. In DNA form, the CDR3 reads TGTGCCAGCAGTTTATTGGCAGGGTCCTACGAGCAGTACTTC.